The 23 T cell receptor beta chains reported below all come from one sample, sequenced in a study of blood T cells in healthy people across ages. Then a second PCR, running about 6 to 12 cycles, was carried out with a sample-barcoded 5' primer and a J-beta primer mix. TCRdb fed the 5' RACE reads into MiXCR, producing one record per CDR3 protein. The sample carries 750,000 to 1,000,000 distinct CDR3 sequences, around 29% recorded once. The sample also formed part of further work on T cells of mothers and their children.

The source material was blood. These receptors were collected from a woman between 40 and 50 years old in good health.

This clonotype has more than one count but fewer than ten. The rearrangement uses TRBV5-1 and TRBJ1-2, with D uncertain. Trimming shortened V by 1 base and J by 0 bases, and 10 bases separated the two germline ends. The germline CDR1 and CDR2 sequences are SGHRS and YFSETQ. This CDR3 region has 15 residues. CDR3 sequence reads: CASSLNPSSNYGYTF. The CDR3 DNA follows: TGCGCCAGCAGCTTGAATCCCTCGTCTAACTATGGCTACACCTTC. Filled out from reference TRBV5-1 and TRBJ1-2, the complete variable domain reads KAGVTQTPRYLIKTRGQQVTLSCSPISGHRSVSWYQQTPGQGLQFLFEYFSETQRNKGNFPGRFSGRQFSNSRSEMNVSTLELGDSALYLCASSLNPSSNYGYTFGSGTRLTVV.

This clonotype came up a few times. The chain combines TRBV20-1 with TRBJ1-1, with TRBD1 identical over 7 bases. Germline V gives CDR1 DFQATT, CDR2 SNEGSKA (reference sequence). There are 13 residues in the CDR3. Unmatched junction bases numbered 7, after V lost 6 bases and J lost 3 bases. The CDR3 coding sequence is TGCAGTGCGGTTCAGGGGGAGGACACTGAAGCTTTCTTT. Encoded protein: CSAVQGEDTEAFF.

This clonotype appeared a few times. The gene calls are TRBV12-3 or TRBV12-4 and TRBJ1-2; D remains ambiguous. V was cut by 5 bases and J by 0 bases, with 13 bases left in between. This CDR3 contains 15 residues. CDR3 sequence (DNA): TGTGCCAGCAGTCAGCCGGAGGACGCTAACTATGGCTACACCTTC. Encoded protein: CASSQPEDANYGYTF.

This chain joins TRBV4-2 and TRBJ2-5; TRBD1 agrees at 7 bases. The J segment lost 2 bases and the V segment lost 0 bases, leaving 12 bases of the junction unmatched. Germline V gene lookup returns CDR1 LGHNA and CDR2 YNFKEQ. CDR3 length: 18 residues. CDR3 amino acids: CASSQDPAQGVFQETQYF. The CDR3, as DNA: TGTGCCAGCAGCCAAGATCCCGCCCAGGGGGTTTTTCAAGAGACCCAGTACTTC.

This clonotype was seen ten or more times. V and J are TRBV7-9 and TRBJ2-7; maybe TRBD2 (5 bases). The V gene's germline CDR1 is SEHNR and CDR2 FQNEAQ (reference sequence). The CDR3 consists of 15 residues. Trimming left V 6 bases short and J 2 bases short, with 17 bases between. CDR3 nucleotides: TGTGCCAGCAGTAGGCCCCGGGCAGCGGCCTACGAGCAGTACTTC. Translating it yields CASSRPRAAAYEQYF.

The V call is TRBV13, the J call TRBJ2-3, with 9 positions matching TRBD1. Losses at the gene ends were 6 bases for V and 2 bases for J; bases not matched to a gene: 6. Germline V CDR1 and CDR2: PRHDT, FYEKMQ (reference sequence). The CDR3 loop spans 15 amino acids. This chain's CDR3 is CASRRQGGITDTQYF. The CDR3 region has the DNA TGTGCCAGCAGACGACAGGGGGGGATCACAGATACGCAGTATTTT.

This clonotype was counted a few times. CDR3 amino acids: CASSLDFPRTSGGKRTDTQYF. CDR3 sequence (DNA): TGTGCCAGCAGCTTAGATTTTCCCCGGACTAGCGGGGGAAAAAGGACAGATACGCAGTATTTT. This chain connects TRBV7-6 to TRBJ2-3, with 13 positions matching TRBD2. V gave up 1 base and J gave up 3 bases; unmatched junction bases: 16. The CDR3 consists of 21 residues. Germline V lookup: CDR1 SGHVS, CDR2 FNYEAQ.

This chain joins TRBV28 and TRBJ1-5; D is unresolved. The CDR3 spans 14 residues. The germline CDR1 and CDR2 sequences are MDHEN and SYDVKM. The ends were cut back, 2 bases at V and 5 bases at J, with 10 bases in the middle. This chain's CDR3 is CASSLLRGDQPQHF. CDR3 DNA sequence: TGTGCCAGCAGTTTACTGAGAGGCGATCAGCCCCAGCATTTT. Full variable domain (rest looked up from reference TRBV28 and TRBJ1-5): DVKVTQSSRYLVKRTGEKVFLECVQDMDHENMFWYRQDPGLGLRLIYFSYDVKMKEKGDIPEGYSVSREKKERFSLILESASTNQTSMYLCASSLLRGDQPQHFGDGTRLSIL.

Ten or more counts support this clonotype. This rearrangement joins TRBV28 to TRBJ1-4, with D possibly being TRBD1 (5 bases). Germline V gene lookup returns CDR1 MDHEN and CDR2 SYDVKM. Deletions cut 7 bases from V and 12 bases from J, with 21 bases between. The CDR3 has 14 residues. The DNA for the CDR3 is TGTGCCAGCAACCTGTCGGAGGGAGGGGCAGAACTGTTTTTT. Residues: CASNLSEGGAELFF.

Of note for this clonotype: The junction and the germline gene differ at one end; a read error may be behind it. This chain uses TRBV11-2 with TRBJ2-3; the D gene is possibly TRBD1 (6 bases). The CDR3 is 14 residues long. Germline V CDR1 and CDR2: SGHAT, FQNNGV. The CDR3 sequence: CVSSFFQGSDTQYF. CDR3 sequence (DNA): TGTGTCAGCAGCTTTTTCCAGGGGTCAGATACGCAGTATTTT.

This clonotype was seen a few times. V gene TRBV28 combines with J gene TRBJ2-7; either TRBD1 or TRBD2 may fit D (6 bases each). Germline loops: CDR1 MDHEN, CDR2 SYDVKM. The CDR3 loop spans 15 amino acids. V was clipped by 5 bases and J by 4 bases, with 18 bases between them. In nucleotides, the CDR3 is TGTGCCAGCAGTCCGGGACTGGGGGCCATTTACGAGCAGTACTTC. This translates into CASSPGLGAIYEQYF.

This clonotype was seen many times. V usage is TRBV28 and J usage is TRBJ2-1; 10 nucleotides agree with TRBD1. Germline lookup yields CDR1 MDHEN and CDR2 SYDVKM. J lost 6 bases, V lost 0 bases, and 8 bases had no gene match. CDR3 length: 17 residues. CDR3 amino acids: CASSLWAPGQGSNEQFF. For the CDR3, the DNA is TGTGCCAGCAGTTTATGGGCGCCGGGACAGGGGAGCAATGAGCAGTTCTTC.

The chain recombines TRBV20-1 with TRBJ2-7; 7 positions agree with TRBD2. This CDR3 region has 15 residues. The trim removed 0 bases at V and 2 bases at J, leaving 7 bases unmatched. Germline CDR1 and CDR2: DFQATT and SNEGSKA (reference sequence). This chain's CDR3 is CSARDSREGTYEQYF. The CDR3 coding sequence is TGCAGTGCTAGAGATTCGAGGGAGGGCACCTACGAGCAGTACTTC.

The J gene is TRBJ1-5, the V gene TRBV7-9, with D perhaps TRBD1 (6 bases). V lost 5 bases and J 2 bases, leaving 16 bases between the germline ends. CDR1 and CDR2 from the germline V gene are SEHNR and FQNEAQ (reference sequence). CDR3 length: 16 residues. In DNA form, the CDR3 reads TGTGCCAGCAGCGCGCCAGGGGTCGGGGGCAATCAGCCCCAGCATTTT. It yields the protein CASSAPGVGGNQPQHF.

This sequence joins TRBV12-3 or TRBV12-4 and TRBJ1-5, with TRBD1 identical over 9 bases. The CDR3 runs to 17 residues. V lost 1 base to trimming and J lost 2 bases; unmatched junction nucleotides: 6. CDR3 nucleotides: TGTGCCAGCAGTTTAGGACAGGGGGTTATGGGCAATCAGCCCCAGCATTTT. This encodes CASSLGQGVMGNQPQHF.

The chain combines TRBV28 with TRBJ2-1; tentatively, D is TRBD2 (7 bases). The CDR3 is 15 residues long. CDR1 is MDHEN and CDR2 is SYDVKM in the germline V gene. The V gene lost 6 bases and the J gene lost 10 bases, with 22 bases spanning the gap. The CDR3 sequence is CASSPHGGGDYEQFF. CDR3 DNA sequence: TGTGCCAGCAGCCCCCACGGCGGGGGCGACTACGAGCAGTTCTTC.

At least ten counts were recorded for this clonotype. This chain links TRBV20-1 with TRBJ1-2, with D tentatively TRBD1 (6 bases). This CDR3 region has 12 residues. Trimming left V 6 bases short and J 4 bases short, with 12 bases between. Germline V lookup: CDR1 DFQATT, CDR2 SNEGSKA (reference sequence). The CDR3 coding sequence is TGCAGTGCGTACGGGACACCCTATGGCTACACCTTC. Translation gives CSAYGTPYGYTF.

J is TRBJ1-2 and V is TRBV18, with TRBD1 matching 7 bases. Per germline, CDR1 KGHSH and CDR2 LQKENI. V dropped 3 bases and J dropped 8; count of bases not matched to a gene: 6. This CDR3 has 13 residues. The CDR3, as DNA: TGTGCCAGCTCACCTAACAGGGGTGACGGCTACACCTTC. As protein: CASSPNRGDGYTF.

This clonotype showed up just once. CDR3 residues: CSVEDPSRTGELFF. CDR3 DNA sequence: TGCAGCGTTGAAGACCCCAGTAGGACCGGGGAGCTGTTTTTT. The chain has TRBV29-1 and TRBJ2-2; D is undetermined. The length of the CDR3 is 14 residues. Trimming shortened V by 0 bases and J by 5 bases, and 10 bases separated the two germline ends. CDR1 and CDR2 from the germline V gene are SQVTM and ANQGSEA.

The DNA of the CDR3 is TGTGCCAGCAGTTTATCAATCGGGACGGGGCGTGGTGGCTACACCTTC. It codes for CASSLSIGTGRGGYTF. The rearrangement uses TRBV28 and TRBJ1-2, with D maybe TRBD1 (5 bases). Germline CDR1 is MDHEN and CDR2 is SYDVKM. The CDR3 runs to 16 residues. With 1 base removed from V and 7 bases from J, the gap between germline ends came to 19 bases.

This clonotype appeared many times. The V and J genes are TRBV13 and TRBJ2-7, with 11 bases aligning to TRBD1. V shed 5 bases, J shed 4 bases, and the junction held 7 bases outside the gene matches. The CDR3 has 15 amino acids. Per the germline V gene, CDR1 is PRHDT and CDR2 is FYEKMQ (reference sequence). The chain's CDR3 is CASSPAGTGGYEQYF. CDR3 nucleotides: TGTGCCAGCAGCCCCGCCGGGACAGGGGGATACGAGCAGTACTTC.

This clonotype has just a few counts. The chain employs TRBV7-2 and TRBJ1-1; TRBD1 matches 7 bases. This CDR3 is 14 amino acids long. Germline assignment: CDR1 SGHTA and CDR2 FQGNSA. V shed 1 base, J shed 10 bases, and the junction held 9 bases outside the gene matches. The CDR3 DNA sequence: TGTGCCAGCAGCTTAGATCGACAGGGACGTGGAGCTTTCTTT. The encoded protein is CASSLDRQGRGAFF.

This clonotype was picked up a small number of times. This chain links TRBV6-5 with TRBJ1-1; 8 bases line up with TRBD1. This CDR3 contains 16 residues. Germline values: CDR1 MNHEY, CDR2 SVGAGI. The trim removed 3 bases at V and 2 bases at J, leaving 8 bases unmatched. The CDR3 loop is CASSYGDRRINTEAFF. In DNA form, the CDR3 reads TGTGCCAGCAGTTATGGGGACAGGCGAATCAACACTGAAGCTTTCTTT.